The clone carrying this T cell receptor (beta chain) occurred many times. This entry belongs to a study of T-cell reconstitution after alpha-beta-depleted transplantation in children. V was shortened by 5 bases and J by 3 bases, with 14 bases between the two germline ends. This CDR3 contains 15 residues. The V gene's germline CDR1 is SGHVS and CDR2 FQNEAQ. TCRbeta library preparation incorporated unique molecular identifiers. In TCRdb, the PCR reads were re-called with MiXCR into one record per CDR3 protein. The sample records 85,000 to 120,000 distinct CDR3 sequences, about 6.8% being singletons. The receptor was derived from a boy under 10 years old with acute lymphoblastic leukemia, due to receive a stem cell transplant. The chain is built from TRBV7-8 and TRBJ1-5; unclear D gene. Material: PBMCs, obtained before TCRalphabeta/CD19-depleted stem cell transplant. The DNA of the CDR3 is TGTGCCAGCAGCACCACGGGGTCGGTCAATCAGCCCCAGCATTTT. Its protein product is CASSTTGSVNQPQHF.